The 30 T cell receptor beta chains below come from one sample, sequenced in a study of blood T cell repertoires in COVID-19. Measured with immunoSEQ multiplex PCR; TCRdb has only the in-frame clones, and not every one. The repertoire holds approximately 150,000 clones, with 83% as singletons. Sequencing was carried out using peripheral blood. The receptors derive from a woman older than 75 with acute or convalescent COVID-19.

The chain carries TRBV18 and TRBJ1-3; 8 bases line up with TRBD1. Germline V CDR1 and CDR2: KGHSH, LQKENI. The ends lost 3 bases at V and 0 bases at J; junction bases unmatched: 7. This CDR3 has 17 residues. In nucleotides, the CDR3 is TGTGCCAGCTCACCCGAGGGACAGGCCTTCTCTGGAAACACCATATATTTT. Translating it yields CASSPEGQAFSGNTIYF.

V gene TRBV12-3 or TRBV12-4 combines with J gene TRBJ1-1; D gene ambiguous. V dropped 6 bases and J dropped 5 bases, with 10 bases sitting between them. The CDR3 runs 12 residues. CDR3 sequence: CASSRHQTEAFF. In DNA form, the CDR3 reads TGTGCCAGCAGCCGACATCAGACTGAAGCTTTCTTT.

The chain joins TRBV6-1 to TRBJ1-4; 7 positions agree with TRBD1. V lost 0 bases and J lost 7; bases outside the gene matches: 8. CDR1 is MNHNS, CDR2 SASEGT, per germline. The CDR3 has 16 residues. The CDR3 coding sequence is TGTGCCAGCAGTGAAGCCATTTCAAGGACAGGTGAAAAACTGTTTTTT. It specifies CASSEAISRTGEKLFF.

This clone was recorded once. This chain joins TRBV30 and TRBJ2-3, with 7 bases that match TRBD2. The germline CDR1 and CDR2 sequences are GTSNPN and SVGIG (reference sequence). CDR3 length: 15 amino acids. After removal of 4 bases from V and 5 bases from J, the junction contained 12 bases not matched to a gene. CDR3 nucleotide sequence: TGTGCCTGGATTCCTCGTGGGGGGGGAGGAGATACGCAGTATTTT. Its translation: CAWIPRGGGGDTQYF.

The chain is built from TRBV5-1 and TRBJ2-3; 12 nucleotides agree with TRBD2. Trimming removed 2 bases from V and 1 base from J; junction bases left unmatched: 5. CDR1 is SGHRS and CDR2 is YFSETQ in the germline V gene. This CDR3 comprises 17 residues. The CDR3 reads CASSFSPSGGGTDTQYF. Here the CDR3 DNA reads TGCGCCAGCAGCTTCTCCCCTAGCGGGGGGGGCACAGATACGCAGTATTTT.

The table lists this clone with a count of one. The chain has TRBV2 and TRBJ2-7, with D possibly matching TRBD1 (6 bases). In germline, CDR1 is SNHLY, CDR2 FYNNEI. The CDR3 loop spans 13 amino acids. Trimming stripped 7 bases from V and 5 bases from J, with 15 bases between. CDR3 in amino acids: CASTLDRFNEQYF. The CDR3 nucleotides read TGTGCCAGCACCCTAGACAGGTTTAACGAGCAGTACTTC.

This chain links TRBV12-3 or TRBV12-4 with TRBJ1-6; no definite D call. The V end was cut by 8 bases, the J end by 1 base, with 6 bases between. This CDR3 has 13 amino acids. The DNA of the CDR3 is TGTGCCAGCTCCCTGTCCTATAATTCACCCCTCCACTTT. Its protein is CASSLSYNSPLHF.

This chain uses TRBV5-5 with TRBJ1-2; D is unresolved. Trimming pared 4 bases from V and 3 bases from J, leaving 16 bases between. Germline values: CDR1 SGHKS, CDR2 YYEKEE (reference sequence). The CDR3 covers 15 residues. CDR3 protein: CASSQSPQRDYGYTF. Here the CDR3 DNA reads TGTGCCAGCAGCCAATCCCCCCAGAGGGACTATGGCTACACCTTC. The full variable domain, in which reference TRBV5-5 and TRBJ1-2 provide the parts outside the CDR3, is DAGVTQSPTHLIKTRGQQVTLRCSPISGHKSVSWYQQVLGQGPQFIFQYYEKEERGRGNFPDRFSARQFPNYSSELNVNALLLGDSALYLCASSQSPQRDYGYTFGSGTRLTVV.

The chain recombines TRBV7-9 with TRBJ2-2; D not certain. V was cut by 2 bases and J by 2 bases, with 6 bases left in between. The germline V gene encodes CDR1 SEHNR and CDR2 FQNEAQ (reference sequence). CDR3 length: 14 residues. CDR3 in DNA: TGTGCCAGCAGCTTAAAACTTAACACCGGGGAGCTGTTTTTT. Amino acid sequence: CASSLKLNTGELFF.

This chain links TRBV6-5 with TRBJ1-4; D not resolved. The germline CDR1 and CDR2 sequences are MNHEY and SVGAGI. V was trimmed by 6 bases and J by 6 bases, leaving 14 bases between them. The CDR3 has 14 residues. Written as DNA, the CDR3 is TGTGCCAGCAGAGATAACGGAGGCGATGAAAAACTGTTTTTT. Translated: CASRDNGGDEKLFF.

The chain carries TRBV29-1 and TRBJ2-5, with D perhaps matching TRBD2 (6 bases). V shed 6 bases and J shed 7 bases, with 18 bases lying between them. The CDR3 runs 13 residues. Germline V CDR1 and CDR2: SQVTM, ANQGSEA. This chain's CDR3 is CSVNSGGFATQYF. CDR3 bases: TGCAGCGTAAACTCCGGGGGATTTGCGACCCAGTACTTC.

V gene TRBV6-1 combines with J gene TRBJ2-1; D is uncertain. Trimming took 2 bases from V and 7 from J, leaving 15 bases between them. Germline CDR1 reads MNHNS; CDR2 reads SASEGT. The CDR3 loop spans 15 amino acids. The CDR3, as DNA: TGTGCCAGCAGTGAATTCGGAGTAGTACGGAATGAGCAGTTCTTC. Its protein is CASSEFGVVRNEQFF.

The chain is built from TRBV5-1 and TRBJ2-1, with 7 nucleotides matching TRBD2. J was trimmed by 2 bases and V by 2 bases; bases with no gene match: 4. This CDR3 region has 15 residues. Germline V gives CDR1 SGHRS, CDR2 YFSETQ. The chain's CDR3 is CASSLAGLAYNEQFF. In nucleotides, the CDR3 is TGCGCCAGCAGCTTAGCGGGATTGGCCTACAATGAGCAGTTCTTC. Drawing the rest from reference TRBV5-1 and TRBJ2-1, the complete variable domain is KAGVTQTPRYLIKTRGQQVTLSCSPISGHRSVSWYQQTPGQGLQFLFEYFSETQRNKGNFPGRFSGRQFSNSRSEMNVSTLELGDSALYLCASSLAGLAYNEQFFGPGTRLTVL.

The chain carries TRBV7-9 and TRBJ2-5; 10 bases match TRBD2. Germline V gene lookup returns CDR1 SEHNR and CDR2 FQNEAQ (reference sequence). V lost 0 bases, J lost 5 bases, and 3 bases stayed unmatched. The CDR3 extends over 15 amino acids. The CDR3 loop is CASSLATGLAETQYF. The CDR3 nucleotides read TGTGCCAGCAGCTTAGCTACGGGACTAGCGGAGACCCAGTACTTC.

The rearrangement uses TRBV9 and TRBJ1-2, with D perhaps TRBD1 (6 bases). CDR3 length: 15 residues. Germline CDR1 is SGDLS and CDR2 is YYNGEE. Trimming removed 3 bases at V and 4 bases at J, with 16 bases between. CDR3 sequence (DNA): TGTGCCAGCAGCGAGGGGGATGGGGTCCTCTATGGCTACACCTTC. The encoded protein is CASSEGDGVLYGYTF.

The chain employs TRBV2 and TRBJ1-6; possible D gene TRBD1, 5 bases. This CDR3 is built from 15 residues. The V end was cut by 6 bases, the J end by 11 bases, with 20 bases between. Germline V CDR1 and CDR2: SNHLY, FYNNEI. The CDR3 DNA is TGTGCCAGCAGAGATCAAGGGACTGGGTTTACACCCCTCCACTTT. Translation: CASRDQGTGFTPLHF.

The V gene is TRBV7-9, the J gene TRBJ1-2; no clear D gene. The CDR3 is made up of 15 amino acids. Trimming stripped 4 bases from V and 0 bases from J, with 12 bases between. The germline V gene has CDR1 SEHNR and CDR2 FQNEAQ (reference sequence). CDR3 amino acids: CASSSPHGANYGYTF. In DNA form, the CDR3 reads TGTGCCAGCAGCTCCCCCCACGGGGCTAACTATGGCTACACCTTC.

This chain connects TRBV5-6 to TRBJ2-5, with D maybe TRBD2 (6 bases). Trimming removed 1 base from V and 5 bases from J, with 9 bases in between. CDR1 and CDR2 from the germline V gene are SGHDT and YYEEEE. This CDR3 spans 13 amino acids. This chain's CDR3 is CASSLLGRETQYF. DNA of the CDR3: TGTGCCAGCAGCTTGCTGGGGAGGGAGACCCAGTACTTC.

V usage is TRBV4-2 and J usage is TRBJ2-7, with a tentative D call TRBD1 (5 bases). Germline assignment: CDR1 LGHNA and CDR2 YNFKEQ. V lost 0 bases, J lost 4 bases, and 13 bases lay in between. The CDR3 consists of 15 residues. CDR3 coding DNA: TGTGCCAGCAGCCAAGATCGTCAGGGTATATACGAGCAGTACTTC. Its translation is CASSQDRQGIYEQYF.

Details on this clone: This CDR3 fails to terminate in the conserved phenylalanine or tryptophan, so it likely reflects a read error. The DNA is omitted, as the CDR3 cannot be located on it reliably, and the CDR3 follows TCRdb's listing. The V gene is TRBV19, the J gene TRBJ1-3. The length of the CDR3 is 15 amino acids, counting both ends. Germline-derived CDR1 and CDR2 are LNHDA and SQIVND (reference sequence). The CDR3 loop is CASSKGRAGSIPEYL.

This clone was picked up one time. V and J are TRBV7-9 and TRBJ1-5, with D uncertain. Trimming removed 5 bases from V and 5 bases from J, with 10 bases in between. Per the germline V gene, CDR1 is SEHNR and CDR2 is FQNEAQ (reference sequence). The CDR3 runs to 13 residues. CDR3 region: CASSPDNYQPQHF. In nucleotides, the CDR3 is TGTGCCAGCAGCCCCGACAATTATCAGCCCCAGCATTTT. Based on the CDR3 plus reference TRBV7-9 and TRBJ1-5, the full variable domain is DTGVSQNPRHKITKRGQNVTFRCDPISEHNRLYWYRQTLGQGPEFLTYFQNEAQLEKSRLLSDRFSAERPKGSFSTLEIQRTEQGDSAMYLCASSPDNYQPQHFGDGTRLSIL.

The J gene is TRBJ2-7, the V gene TRBV5-4; TRBD1 matches at 7 bases. This CDR3 has 15 residues. Trimming removed 4 bases from V and 0 bases from J; junction bases left unmatched: 7. CDR1 is SGHNT, CDR2 YYREEE, per germline (reference sequence). The DNA for the CDR3 is TGTGCCAGCAGCCGGCCGGGACAGAGCTCCTACGAGCAGTACTTC. Amino acids: CASSRPGQSSYEQYF.

This chain's CDR3 is CASRTGGLSQPQHF. CDR3 in DNA: TGTGCCAGCAGGACAGGGGGCTTGAGTCAGCCCCAGCATTTT. The V and J genes are TRBV28 and TRBJ1-5; 10 bases map to TRBD1. The CDR3 extends over 14 amino acids. The V segment lost 6 bases and the J segment 6 bases; nucleotides outside the gene matches: 5. Germline V gene sequence: CDR1 MDHEN, CDR2 SYDVKM.

The rearrangement links TRBV28 to TRBJ2-2, with D maybe TRBD1 (6 bases). The CDR3 runs to 18 residues. V was pared by 3 bases and J by 5 bases, with 22 bases between. Per germline, CDR1 MDHEN and CDR2 SYDVKM. CDR3 sequence: CASSLYTGRRGGTGELFF. In nucleotides, the CDR3 is TGTGCCAGCAGTTTGTATACAGGGCGGCGAGGGGGTACCGGGGAGCTGTTTTTT.

The chain couples TRBV7-9 to TRBJ2-2; 9 bases align to TRBD1. Per the germline V gene, CDR1 is SEHNR and CDR2 is FQNEAQ (reference sequence). V gave up 6 bases and J gave up 4 bases; unmatched junction bases: 9. The CDR3 is 16 residues long. CDR3 amino acids: CASRLTGGVSTGELFF. The CDR3 nucleotides read TGTGCCAGCAGACTAACAGGGGGCGTGAGCACCGGGGAGCTGTTTTTT.

The chain couples TRBV11-2 to TRBJ2-5; TRBD1 agrees at 7 bases. There are 16 residues in the CDR3. V lost 5 bases to trimming and J lost 5 bases; unmatched junction nucleotides: 14. Germline V lookup: CDR1 SGHAT, CDR2 FQNNGV. Here the CDR3 DNA reads TGTGCCAGCAGCGGTAGACAGGGAGCGGAGTGGGAGACCCAGTACTTC. Translation gives CASSGRQGAEWETQYF.

The V call is TRBV9, the J call TRBJ2-5; 7 bases line up with TRBD1. Unmatched junction bases numbered 2, after V lost 5 bases and J lost 1 base. This CDR3 is 13 amino acids long. Germline V gene lookup returns CDR1 SGDLS and CDR2 YYNGEE. CDR3 in DNA: TGTGCCAGCAGTAGGGACAGCCAAGAGACCCAGTACTTC. This codes for CASSRDSQETQYF.

At least ten counts were recorded for this clone. The rearrangement uses TRBV30 and TRBJ1-3; no clear D gene. The CDR3 consists of 14 residues. CDR1 is GTSNPN, CDR2 SVGIG, per germline (reference sequence). The ends were cut back, 3 bases at V and 0 bases at J, with 9 bases in the middle. This CDR3 is CAWSAVFSGNTIYF. CDR3 coding DNA: TGTGCCTGGAGCGCGGTTTTCTCTGGAAACACCATATATTTT. Variable domain in full (rest from reference TRBV30 and TRBJ1-3): SQTIHQWPATLVQPVGSPLSLECTVEGTSNPNLYWYRQAAGRGLQLLFYSVGIGQISSEVPQNLSASRPQDRQFILSSKKLLLSDSGFYLCAWSAVFSGNTIYFGEGSWLTVV.

This clone was seen a few times. A junction boundary mismatches the germline segment, possibly from a read error. The chain joins TRBV7-7 to TRBJ2-2; 7 bases match TRBD2. This CDR3 comprises 15 residues. CDR1 and CDR2 from the germline V gene are SSHAT and FNYEAQ (reference sequence). Here the CDR3 reads CASSPWGGRKWELFF. Here the CDR3 DNA reads TGTGCTAGCAGCCCATGGGGGGGACGAAAATGGGAGCTGTTTTTT.

V gene TRBV7-2 combines with J gene TRBJ1-6; TRBD1 might be the D (5 bases). The germline CDR1 and CDR2 sequences are SGHTA and FQGNSA. The CDR3 consists of 16 residues. Trimming took 5 bases from V and 6 from J, leaving 17 bases between them. CDR3 region: CASSQLRGLPNSPLHF. For the CDR3, the DNA is TGTGCCAGCAGCCAACTTAGGGGACTACCTAATTCACCCCTCCACTTT.